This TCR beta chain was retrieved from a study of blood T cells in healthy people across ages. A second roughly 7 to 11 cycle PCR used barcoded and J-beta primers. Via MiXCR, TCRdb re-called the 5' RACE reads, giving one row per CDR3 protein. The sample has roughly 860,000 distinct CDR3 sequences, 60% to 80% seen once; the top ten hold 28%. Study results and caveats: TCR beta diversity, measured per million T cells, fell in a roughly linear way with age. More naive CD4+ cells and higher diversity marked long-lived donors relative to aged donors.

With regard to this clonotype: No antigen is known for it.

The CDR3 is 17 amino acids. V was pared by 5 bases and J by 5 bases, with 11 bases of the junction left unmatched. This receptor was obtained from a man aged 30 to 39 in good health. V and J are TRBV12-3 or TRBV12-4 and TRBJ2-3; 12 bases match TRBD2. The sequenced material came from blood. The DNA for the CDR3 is TGTGCCAGCAGTCCTCTATCACTAGCGGGGGGCGGAGATACGCAGTATTTT. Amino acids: CASSPLSLAGGGDTQYF.